The clone carrying this T cell receptor beta chain occurred a few times. TCRdb fed the 5' RACE reads into MiXCR, producing one record per CDR3 protein. The sample yields 70,000 to 85,000 distinct CDR3 sequences, more than 15% seen once. Germline CDR1 is SGHTA and CDR2 is FQGNSA. Trimming took off 3 bases at V and 8 bases at J, with 12 bases between the two ends. The CDR3 consists of 13 residues. Total RNA was extracted from unfractionated whole blood. The data derive from a study of human T cells and chemical hapten exposure. This sequence originates from a female donor in good health. The chain recombines TRBV7-2 with TRBJ2-3; perhaps TRBD2 as D (5 bases). The CDR3, as DNA: TGTGCCAGCAGCTTTGGGCCGGCGGGTACGCAGTATTTT. Protein: CASSFGPAGTQYF.